A single sample gave rise to the 24 T cell receptor beta chains below, sequenced in a study. TCRdb independently ran MiXCR on the 5' RACE reads; one entry per CDR3 protein. The sample includes over 55,000 distinct CDR3 sequences, around 30% of them seen just once. Sequences were obtained from tumor-infiltrating naive CD4+ T cells sorted from the breast tumor. The subset here: naive CD4+ T cells, CD4+CD45RA+CD25-. The source is a female donor with breast cancer.

This sequence joins TRBV7-2 and TRBJ2-1; 7 nucleotides agree with TRBD2. In germline, CDR1 is SGHTA, CDR2 FQGNSA. The CDR3 length is 17 residues. V gave up 3 bases and J gave up 4 bases; unmatched junction bases: 12. CDR3 sequence reads: CASSLISGTITYNEQFF. CDR3 DNA: TGTGCCAGCAGCTTGATCTCCGGGACTATTACATACAATGAGCAGTTCTTC.

This clonotype appeared many times. This chain links TRBV2 with TRBJ2-5; 10 bases fit TRBD1. Germline V lookup: CDR1 SNHLY, CDR2 FYNNEI. The CDR3 length is 14 residues. V lost 4 bases and J lost 4; bases outside the gene matches: 3. The CDR3 loop is CASSGQGARETQYF. The CDR3 DNA reads as TGTGCCAGCAGTGGACAGGGGGCTCGAGAGACCCAGTACTTC. Full variable domain (rest looked up from reference TRBV2 and TRBJ2-5): EPEVTQTPSHQVTQMGQEVILRCVPISNHLYFYWYRQILGQKVEFLVSFYNNEISEKSEIFDDQFSVERPDGSNFTLKIRSTKLEDSAMYFCASSGQGARETQYFGPGTRLLVL.

Points on this clonotype: A clone one base away is much larger, so this may be a read error. V is TRBV6-1 and J is TRBJ1-6, with a possible D match to TRBD1 (6 bases). The V and J ends lost 7 bases and 9 bases respectively, with 19 bases between them. The CDR3 is 15 residues long. The germline V gene has CDR1 MNHNS and CDR2 SASEGT. The CDR3 region has the DNA TGTGCCAGCAATGATGGGACGGGGGCGAGTTCACCCCTCCACTTT. This codes for CASNDGTGASSPLHF.

The chain carries TRBV11-2 and TRBJ2-1; 7 bases are shared with TRBD1. The CDR3 is 14 residues long. The ends lost 5 bases at V and 2 bases at J; junction bases unmatched: 3. Germline V gene lookup returns CDR1 SGHAT and CDR2 FQNNGV. CDR3 sequence reads: CASSPGQAYNEQFF. Here the CDR3 DNA reads TGTGCCAGCAGCCCCGGACAGGCCTACAATGAGCAGTTCTTC.

The rearrangement uses TRBV4-1 and TRBJ2-3; 7 nucleotides line up with TRBD1. Germline loops: CDR1 MGHRA, CDR2 YSYEKL. The V and J ends lost 0 bases and 3 bases, in that order; junction bases with no gene match: 3. There are 15 residues in the CDR3. The CDR3 DNA follows: TGCGCCAGCAGCCAAGAAGGGGGCCGGACAGATACGCAGTATTTT. Amino acid sequence: CASSQEGGRTDTQYF.

About this clonotype: A clone one base away is much larger, so this may be a read error. Because it lacks the conserved phenylalanine or tryptophan at the end, this CDR3 is likely a read error. The CDR3 coding sequence is TGCAGCGTTAAGGGTACACCAGATAATGAAAAACTGTTTCTT. Protein sequence: CSVKGTPDNEKLFL. The gene calls are TRBV29-1 and TRBJ1-4; no clear D. CDR3 length equals 14 residues. Trimming took off 5 bases at V and 4 bases at J, with 14 bases between the two ends. Germline-derived CDR1 and CDR2 are SQVTM and ANQGSEA.

This chain connects TRBV7-2 to TRBJ2-1, with 9 bases aligning to TRBD1. V was clipped by 0 bases and J by 8 bases; unmatched bases: 8. Germline CDR1 is SGHTA and CDR2 is FQGNSA. This CDR3 region has 16 residues. The CDR3: CASSLAWDRALYEQFF. The CDR3 nucleotides are TGTGCCAGCAGCTTAGCCTGGGACAGGGCCCTCTATGAGCAGTTCTTC. The full variable domain, with the rest looked up from reference TRBV7-2 and TRBJ2-1, is GAGVSQSPSNKVTEKGKDVELRCDPISGHTALYWYRQSLGQGLEFLIYFQGNSAPDKSGLPSDRFSAERTGGSVSTLTIQRTQQEDSAVYLCASSLAWDRALYEQFFGPGTRLTVL.

This clonotype was seen many times. This rearrangement joins TRBV7-8 to TRBJ2-7; the D is unclear. Germline V gives CDR1 SGHVS, CDR2 FQNEAQ. This CDR3 region has 12 residues. Between the trimmed V and J ends, which lost 0 bases and 4 bases, there was a span of 4 bases. The CDR3 bases are TGTGCCAGCAGCTTAGCGTATTACGAGCAGTACTTC. It yields the protein CASSLAYYEQYF.

The chain is built from TRBV11-2 and TRBJ2-3; 10 bases map to TRBD2. The CDR3 has 20 amino acids. The V and J ends lost 2 bases and 1 base, in that order; junction bases with no gene match: 15. The germline gives CDR1 SGHAT, CDR2 FQNNGV. This CDR3 reads CASSLIFSWTSGPGTDTQYF. In DNA, the CDR3 is TGTGCCAGCAGCTTAATTTTTTCATGGACTAGCGGACCTGGCACAGATACGCAGTATTTT.

This clonotype was found a few times. The chain links TRBV6-5 to TRBJ1-1; D is possibly TRBD1 (5 bases). This CDR3 is built from 13 residues. The V end lost 8 bases, the J end lost 3 bases, and 13 bases lay between the germline ends. Germline V gives CDR1 MNHEY, CDR2 SVGAGI. Here the CDR3 reads CASGAGLYTEAFF. The CDR3 DNA reads as TGTGCCAGCGGGGCAGGGTTGTACACTGAAGCTTTCTTT.

The V and J genes are TRBV6-1 and TRBJ1-2; weak D call: TRBD1 (5 bases). This CDR3 spans 12 amino acids. V lost 7 bases and J lost 3, with 9 bases in between. Looked up from germline, CDR1 is MNHNS and CDR2 is SASEGT. Here the CDR3 reads CASTRGYYGYTF. CDR3 nucleotide sequence: TGTGCCAGCACAAGGGGATACTATGGCTACACCTTC.

The chain joins TRBV7-3 to TRBJ1-1, with a weak D call TRBD1 (5 bases). This CDR3 comprises 14 residues. Germline V CDR1 and CDR2: SGHTA, FQGTGA. The V gene lost 2 bases and the J gene lost 1 base, with 8 bases spanning the gap. The CDR3 coding sequence is TGTGCCAGCAGCTTAGGACACGCGAACACTGAAGCTTTCTTT. Translating gives CASSLGHANTEAFF.

The CDR3, as DNA: TGTGCCAGCAGCTTAGCGGCGGGGGGGGAGACCCAGTACTTC. Its translation: CASSLAAGGETQYF. This chain connects TRBV7-6 to TRBJ2-5, with 9 bases lining up with TRBD2. V lost 0 bases to trimming and J lost 5 bases; unmatched junction nucleotides: 1. The CDR3 totals 14 residues. The germline gives CDR1 SGHVS, CDR2 FNYEAQ.

This clonotype was seen repeatedly, ten times or more. V is TRBV5-1 and J is TRBJ2-6, with a possible D match to TRBD1 (6 bases). With 6 bases removed from V and 12 bases from J, the gap between germline ends came to 16 bases. CDR1 is SGHRS and CDR2 is YFSETQ in the germline V gene. The CDR3 covers 13 residues. DNA of the CDR3: TGCGCCAGCACGAGGACAGAAACGAGCGTCCTGACTTTC. Residues: CASTRTETSVLTF.

The table lists this clonotype with many counts. This chain links TRBV5-4 with TRBJ2-2, with D maybe TRBD2 (6 bases). Germline V gene data show CDR1 as SGHNT and CDR2 as YYREEE (reference sequence). Trimming left V 4 bases short and J 6 bases short, with 10 bases between. This CDR3 has 13 amino acids. In nucleotides, the CDR3 is TGTGCCAGCAGCGGAGGAGGGGCCGGGGAGCTGTTTTTT. Its translation: CASSGGGAGELFF.

The rearrangement joins TRBV4-1 to TRBJ1-1; D call uncertain. V lost 0 bases and J lost 4, with 6 bases in between. The CDR3 is 13 residues long. Looked up from germline, CDR1 is MGHRA and CDR2 is YSYEKL. This CDR3 is CASSQERVTEAFF. The CDR3 DNA reads as TGCGCCAGCAGCCAAGAGAGGGTCACTGAAGCTTTCTTT.

This clonotype was observed at least ten times. The CDR3 region has the DNA TGCAGTGCCCCGACAGGATGGAACACTGAAGCTTTCTTT. As protein: CSAPTGWNTEAFF. The chain joins TRBV20-1 to TRBJ1-1; D might be TRBD1 (6 bases). The CDR3 contains 13 residues. Germline V gives CDR1 DFQATT, CDR2 SNEGSKA (reference sequence). Trimming shortened V by 6 bases and J by 1 base, and 12 bases separated the two germline ends.

Only a few counts were recorded for this clonotype. The V and J genes are TRBV20-1 and TRBJ2-2, with D maybe TRBD2 (5 bases). V gave up 0 bases and J gave up 0 bases, with 11 bases separating them. The CDR3 covers 16 residues. Germline CDR1 reads DFQATT; CDR2 reads SNEGSKA (reference sequence). In DNA form, the CDR3 reads TGCAGTGCTAGAGAACCAGCGGCTACGAACACCGGGGAGCTGTTTTTT. It specifies CSAREPAATNTGELFF.

In its sample, this clonotype was seen a few times. The rearrangement uses TRBV7-3 and TRBJ2-1; D remains ambiguous. Trimming removed 2 bases at V and 9 bases at J, with 11 bases between. The CDR3 extends over 13 amino acids. Germline loops: CDR1 SGHTA, CDR2 FQGTGA. In DNA, the CDR3 is TGTGCCAGCAGCTTATATATTGAGAGTGAGCAGTTCTTC. Encoded protein: CASSLYIESEQFF.

Worth noting for this clonotype: A much larger clonotype is one base distant, so this may be a read error. This CDR3 is missing its conserved last phenylalanine or tryptophan, likely due to a read error. The chain is built from TRBV7-9 and TRBJ2-1, with D unclear. Germline V gene lookup returns CDR1 SEHNR and CDR2 FQNEAQ (reference sequence). V shed 3 bases and J shed 9 bases, with 3 bases lying between them. The CDR3 length is 10 residues. CDR3 bases: TGTGCCAGCAGCTTCAGTGAGCAGTTCCTC. As protein: CASSFSEQFL.

The genes are TRBV7-2 and TRBJ1-3, with D unresolved. The V and J ends lost 1 base and 2 bases respectively, with 9 bases between them. CDR3 length equals 15 residues. The germline CDR1 and CDR2 sequences are SGHTA and FQGNSA. The CDR3 reads CASSLDPVPGNTIYF. In DNA, the CDR3 is TGTGCCAGCAGCTTAGATCCGGTGCCTGGAAACACCATATATTTT.

This chain connects TRBV5-1 to TRBJ2-3, with TRBD2 identical over 10 bases. Per germline, CDR1 SGHRS and CDR2 YFSETQ. This CDR3 contains 15 residues. With V trimmed by 3 bases and J by 1 base, 2 bases remained unmatched. CDR3 residues: CASSSLAGGTDTQYF. CDR3 bases: TGCGCCAGCAGCTCCCTAGCGGGGGGCACAGATACGCAGTATTTT.

By sample share, this clonotype is medium-sized. The V call is TRBV5-1, the J call TRBJ2-1, with 10 bases fitting TRBD2. The CDR3 totals 17 residues. V lost 1 base to trimming and J lost 0 bases; unmatched junction nucleotides: 4. Germline assignment: CDR1 SGHRS and CDR2 YFSETQ. CDR3 sequence: CASSLQPSGSSYNEQFF. The CDR3 DNA reads TGCGCCAGCAGCTTGCAGCCTAGCGGGAGCTCCTACAATGAGCAGTTCTTC.

The rearrangement uses TRBV5-1 and TRBJ2-3; 9 bases fit TRBD2. In germline, CDR1 is SGHRS, CDR2 YFSETQ. This CDR3 comprises 13 residues. After removal of 6 bases from V and 5 bases from J, the junction contained 4 bases not matched to a gene. CDR3 sequence: CASTLAGKDTQYF. The CDR3 region has the DNA TGCGCCAGCACTCTAGCGGGAAAAGATACGCAGTATTTT.